These 2 T cell receptor beta chains were all obtained from the same sample, sequenced in a study of neoadjuvant nivolumab and ipilimumab in lung cancer. Profiling relied on immunoSEQ multiplex PCR, and the TCRdb table lists in-frame clones only, not all of them. The sample contains about 2,200 clones, about four fifths of which appear only once. This sample comprised adjacent normal lung tissue, obtained after neoadjuvant nivolumab, alone or with ipilimumab, at or shortly before surgery. These receptor sequences come from an adult with non-small cell lung cancer.

In regard to this clone: Sequence at one end of the junction differs from germline and may be a read error. The chain employs TRBV28 and TRBJ2-7, with 15 bases identical to TRBD2. The CDR3 covers 14 residues. Germline assignment: CDR1 MDHEN and CDR2 SYDVKM. The CDR3 DNA reads TGTGCCAGCAGTTCCCTGGGACTAGCGGGAGGTCACGACTTC. It codes for CASSSLGLAGGHDF.

The chain has TRBV10-2 and TRBJ1-5; D perhaps matches TRBD1 (5 bases). Germline CDR1 reads WSHSY; CDR2 reads SAAADI. V was pared by 6 bases and J by 2 bases, with 11 bases between. The CDR3 has 14 residues. The CDR3 nucleotides read TGCGCCAGCAGACAGGCGGGGGGCAATCAGCCCCAGCATTTT. Translated, it gives CASRQAGGNQPQHF.